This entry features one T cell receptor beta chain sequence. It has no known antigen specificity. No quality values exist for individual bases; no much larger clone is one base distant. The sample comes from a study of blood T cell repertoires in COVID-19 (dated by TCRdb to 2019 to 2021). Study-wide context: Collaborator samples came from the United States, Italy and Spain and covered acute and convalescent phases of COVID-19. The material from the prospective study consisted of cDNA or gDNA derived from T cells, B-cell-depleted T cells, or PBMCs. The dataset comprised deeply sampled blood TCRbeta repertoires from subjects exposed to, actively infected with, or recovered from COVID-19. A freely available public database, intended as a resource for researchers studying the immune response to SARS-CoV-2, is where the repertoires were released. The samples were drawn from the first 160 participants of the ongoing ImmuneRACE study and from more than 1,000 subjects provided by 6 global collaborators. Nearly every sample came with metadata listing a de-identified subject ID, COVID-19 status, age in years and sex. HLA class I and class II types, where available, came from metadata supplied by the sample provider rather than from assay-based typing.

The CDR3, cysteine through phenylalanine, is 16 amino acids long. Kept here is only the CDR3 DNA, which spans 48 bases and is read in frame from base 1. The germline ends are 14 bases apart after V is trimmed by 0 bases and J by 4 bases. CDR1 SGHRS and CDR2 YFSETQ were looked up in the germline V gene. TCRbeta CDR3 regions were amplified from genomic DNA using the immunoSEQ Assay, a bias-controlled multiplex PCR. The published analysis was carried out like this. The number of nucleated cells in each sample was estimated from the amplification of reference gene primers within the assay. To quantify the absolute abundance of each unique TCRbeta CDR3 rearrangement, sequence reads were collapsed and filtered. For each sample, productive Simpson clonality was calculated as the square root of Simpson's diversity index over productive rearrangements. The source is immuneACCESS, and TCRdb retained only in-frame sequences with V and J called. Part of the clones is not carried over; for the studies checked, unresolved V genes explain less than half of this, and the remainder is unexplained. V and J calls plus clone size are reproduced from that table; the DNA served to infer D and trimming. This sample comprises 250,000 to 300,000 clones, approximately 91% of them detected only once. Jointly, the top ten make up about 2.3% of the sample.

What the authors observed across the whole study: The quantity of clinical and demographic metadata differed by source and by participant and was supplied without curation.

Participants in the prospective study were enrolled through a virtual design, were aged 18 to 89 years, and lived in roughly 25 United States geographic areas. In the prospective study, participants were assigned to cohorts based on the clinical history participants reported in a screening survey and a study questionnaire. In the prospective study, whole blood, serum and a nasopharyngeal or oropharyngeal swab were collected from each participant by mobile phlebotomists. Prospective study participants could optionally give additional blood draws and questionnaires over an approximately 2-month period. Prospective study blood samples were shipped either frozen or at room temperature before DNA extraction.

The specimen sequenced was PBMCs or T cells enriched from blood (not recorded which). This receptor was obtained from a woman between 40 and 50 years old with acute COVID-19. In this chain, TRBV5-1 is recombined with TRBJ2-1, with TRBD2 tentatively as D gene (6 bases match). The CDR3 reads CASSLAGIAAYNEQFF. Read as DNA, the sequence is TGCGCCAGCAGCTTGGCCGGTATAGCGGCTTACAATGAGCAGTTCTTC.